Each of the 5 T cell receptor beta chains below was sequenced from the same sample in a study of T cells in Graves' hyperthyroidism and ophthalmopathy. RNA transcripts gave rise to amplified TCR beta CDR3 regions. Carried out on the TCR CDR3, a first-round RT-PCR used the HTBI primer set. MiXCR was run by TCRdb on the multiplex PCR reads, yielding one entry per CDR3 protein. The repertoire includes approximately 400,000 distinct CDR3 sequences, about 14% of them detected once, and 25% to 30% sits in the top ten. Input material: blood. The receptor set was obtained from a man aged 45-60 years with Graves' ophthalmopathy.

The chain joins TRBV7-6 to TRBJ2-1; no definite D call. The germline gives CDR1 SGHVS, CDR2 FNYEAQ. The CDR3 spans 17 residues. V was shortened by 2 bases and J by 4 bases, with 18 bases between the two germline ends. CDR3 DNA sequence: TGTGCCAGCAGCTTAAAAGTTCCGAGCGAGACTTACAATGAGCAGTTCTTC. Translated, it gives CASSLKVPSETYNEQFF. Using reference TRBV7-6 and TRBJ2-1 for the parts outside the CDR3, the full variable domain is GAGVSQSPRYKVTKRGQDVALRCDPISGHVSLYWYRQALGQGPEFLTYFNYEAQQDKSGLPNDRFSAERPEGSISTLTIQRTEQRDSAMYRCASSLKVPSETYNEQFFGPGTRLTVL.

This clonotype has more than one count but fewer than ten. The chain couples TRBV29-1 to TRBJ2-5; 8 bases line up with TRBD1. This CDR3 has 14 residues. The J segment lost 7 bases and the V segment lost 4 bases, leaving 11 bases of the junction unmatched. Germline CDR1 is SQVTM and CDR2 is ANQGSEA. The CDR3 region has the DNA TGCAGCGTTGTGGAGACAGGGGTTCAGGGGACCCAGTACTTC. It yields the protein CSVVETGVQGTQYF.

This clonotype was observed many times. The CDR3, as DNA: TGTGCCACCAGCAAAGGAAATAAACAGGGCATCAATCAGCCCCAGCATTTT. Protein product: CATSKGNKQGINQPQHF. The J gene is TRBJ1-5, the V gene TRBV15; possible D gene TRBD1, 6 bases. V lost 4 bases and J 3 bases, leaving 19 bases between the germline ends. Germline V gene data show CDR1 as LNHNV and CDR2 as YYDKDF (reference sequence). The CDR3 spans 17 residues.

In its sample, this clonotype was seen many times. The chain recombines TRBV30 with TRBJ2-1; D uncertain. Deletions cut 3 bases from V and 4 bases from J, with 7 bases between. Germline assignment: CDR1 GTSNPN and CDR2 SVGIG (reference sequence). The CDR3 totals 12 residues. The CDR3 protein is CAWRKVYNEQFF. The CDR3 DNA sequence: TGTGCCTGGAGGAAGGTATACAATGAGCAGTTCTTC. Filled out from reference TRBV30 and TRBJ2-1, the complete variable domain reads SQTIHQWPATLVQPVGSPLSLECTVEGTSNPNLYWYRQAAGRGLQLLFYSVGIGQISSEVPQNLSASRPQDRQFILSSKKLLLSDSGFYLCAWRKVYNEQFFGPGTRLTVL.

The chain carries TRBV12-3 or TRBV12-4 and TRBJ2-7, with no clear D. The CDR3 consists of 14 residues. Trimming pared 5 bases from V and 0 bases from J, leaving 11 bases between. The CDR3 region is CASSVTEHSYEQYF. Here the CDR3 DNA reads TGTGCCAGCAGTGTTACAGAGCACTCCTACGAGCAGTACTTC.